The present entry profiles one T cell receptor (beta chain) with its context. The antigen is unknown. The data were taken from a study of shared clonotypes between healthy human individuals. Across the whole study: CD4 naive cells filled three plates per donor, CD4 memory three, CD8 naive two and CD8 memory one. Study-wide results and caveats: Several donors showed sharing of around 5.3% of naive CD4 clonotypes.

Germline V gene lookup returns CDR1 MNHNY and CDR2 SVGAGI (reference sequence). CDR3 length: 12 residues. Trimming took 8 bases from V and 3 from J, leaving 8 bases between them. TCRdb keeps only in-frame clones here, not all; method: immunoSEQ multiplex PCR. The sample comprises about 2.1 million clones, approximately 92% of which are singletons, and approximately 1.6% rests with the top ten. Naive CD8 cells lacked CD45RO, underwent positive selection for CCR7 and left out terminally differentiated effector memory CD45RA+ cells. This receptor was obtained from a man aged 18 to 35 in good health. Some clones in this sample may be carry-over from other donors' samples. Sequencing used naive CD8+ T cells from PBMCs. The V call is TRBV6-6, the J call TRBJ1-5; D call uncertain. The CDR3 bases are TGTGCCAGCTCCGGGGTCAATCAGCCCCAGCATTTT. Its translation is CASSGVNQPQHF.